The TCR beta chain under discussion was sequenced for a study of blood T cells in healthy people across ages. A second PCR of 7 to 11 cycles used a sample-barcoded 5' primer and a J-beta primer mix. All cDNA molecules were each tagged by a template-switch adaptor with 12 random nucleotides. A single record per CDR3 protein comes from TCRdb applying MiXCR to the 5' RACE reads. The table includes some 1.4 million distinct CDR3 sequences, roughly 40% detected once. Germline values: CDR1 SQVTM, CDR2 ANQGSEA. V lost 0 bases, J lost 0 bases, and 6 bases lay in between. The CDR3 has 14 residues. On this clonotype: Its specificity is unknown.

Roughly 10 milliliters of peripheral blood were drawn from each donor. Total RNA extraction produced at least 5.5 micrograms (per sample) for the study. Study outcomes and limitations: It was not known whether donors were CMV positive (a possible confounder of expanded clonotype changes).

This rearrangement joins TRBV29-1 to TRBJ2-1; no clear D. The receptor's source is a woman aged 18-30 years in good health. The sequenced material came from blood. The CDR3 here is CSVEEAGSYNEQFF. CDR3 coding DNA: TGCAGCGTTGAAGAGGCCGGCTCCTACAATGAGCAGTTCTTC.